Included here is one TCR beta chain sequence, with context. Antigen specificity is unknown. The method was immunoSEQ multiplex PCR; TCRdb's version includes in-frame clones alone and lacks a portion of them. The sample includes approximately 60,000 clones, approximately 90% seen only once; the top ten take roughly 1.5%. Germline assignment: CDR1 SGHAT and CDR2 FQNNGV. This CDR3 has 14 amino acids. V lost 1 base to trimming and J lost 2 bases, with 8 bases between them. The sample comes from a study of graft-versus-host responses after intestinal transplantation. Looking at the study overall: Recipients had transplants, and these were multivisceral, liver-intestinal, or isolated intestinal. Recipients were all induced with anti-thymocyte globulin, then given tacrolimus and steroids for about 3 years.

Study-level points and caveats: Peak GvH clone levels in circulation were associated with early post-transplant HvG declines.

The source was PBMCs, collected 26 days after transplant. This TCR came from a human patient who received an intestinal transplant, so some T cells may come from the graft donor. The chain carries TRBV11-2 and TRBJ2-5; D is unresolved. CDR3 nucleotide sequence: TGTGCCAGCAGCTTAGGAGCGTCGCAAGAGACCCAGTACTTC. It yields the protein CASSLGASQETQYF.